Given below is one T cell receptor beta chain in context. This specimen comes from a study of shared T cell receptors in the human thymus. The CDR3 has 17 residues. Per the germline V gene, CDR1 is MGHRA and CDR2 is YSYEKL. J gave up 3 bases and V 0 bases, and 6 bases lay outside the gene matches. Assay used: immunoSEQ multiplex PCR; TCRdb lists only in-frame clones, some missing. The repertoire holds some 760,000 clones, with approximately 85% as singletons. Another study also made use of these data, one on human thymus T cells. That work states: Corrective cardiac surgery supplied the resected thymus tissue. Thymic and blood repertoires seemed to show skewed V and J gene use. Among unrelated individuals, related research reported thymic repertoires that overlapped highly.

The receptor's source is a girl younger than two with a congenital heart defect. The chain recombines TRBV4-1 with TRBJ2-5; TRBD2 aligns across 11 bases. The sequencing input was thymocytes. The CDR3 region is CASSQEVELAGEETQYF. DNA for the CDR3: TGCGCCAGCAGCCAAGAAGTGGAACTAGCGGGGGAAGAGACCCAGTACTTC.